The clone carrying this TCR beta chain appeared a few times. Antigen: not known. The data belong to a study of identical twins. Template switching added a universal primer site, and cDNA bore unique molecular identifiers. TCRdb independently ran MiXCR on the 5' RACE reads; one entry per CDR3 protein. The data contain around 220,000 distinct CDR3 sequences, roughly 13% of them seen just once; the ten biggest clones take up around 9%. Notes on the study in general: Less excess twin sharing appeared in beta out-of-frame sequences. Analyses based on zero insertions could be partly confounded by invariant MAIT and iNKT cells.

Sequencing input: memory (CD45RO+) T cells sorted from blood. The TCR comes from a woman in her late teens or twenties in good health.

CDR3 DNA: TGTGCCAGCTCACCAACCCGTCAAACCAATGAGCAGTTCTTC. Encoded protein: CASSPTRQTNEQFF. The chain carries TRBV18 and TRBJ2-1, with D uncertain. The CDR3 has 14 residues. V was trimmed by 2 bases and J by 6 bases, leaving 11 bases between them. Germline-derived CDR1 and CDR2 are KGHSH and LQKENI.